The clone carrying this TCR beta chain was seen only a few times. These data are taken from a study of blood T cell repertoires in COVID-19. The assay was immunoSEQ multiplex PCR, and TCRdb's table has in-frame clones only and misses some. The sample carries 200,000 to 250,000 clones, roughly 80% recorded once. Sequences were obtained from PBMCs or T cells enriched from blood (not recorded which). This receptor was taken from a woman between 35 and 50 years old with acute COVID-19.

CDR3 sequence (DNA): TGTGCCAGCAGCCAATACAGGGTTGCCGGGGAGCTGTTTTTT. It codes for CASSQYRVAGELFF. V gene TRBV3-1 (or the pseudogene TRBV3-2) combines with J gene TRBJ2-2; possibly TRBD1 for D (6 bases). V was cut by 2 bases and J by 6 bases, with 10 bases left in between. Germline values: CDR1 LGHDT, CDR2 YNNKEL (reference sequence). The CDR3 spans 14 residues.